Reported below is one TCR beta chain. Its specificity is unknown. This specimen comes from a study of cytomegalovirus exposure and HLA in healthy donors. Study-level background: Earlier work reported 117 million unique TCR beta sequences from 170 million or so T cells. Regarding the study as a whole: Rarity held for most TCR sequences, but there were some public TCRs that occurred in many donors. Sequence variants that were highly shared formed a cluster that was likely a sequencing artifact.

The PCR contained 60 Vbeta and 13 Jbeta primers. The repertoire was sequenced with immunoSEQ multiplex PCR; TCRdb's copy has only in-frame clones and lacks some. Of approximately 100,000 clones listed, 74% are singletons. The study did not record CMV serostatus for this donor. Trimming removed 0 bases from V and 3 bases from J, with 9 bases in between. Germline-derived CDR1 and CDR2 are LGHNA and YSLEER. The CDR3 contains 14 residues. The sequence was collected from a human donor in good health. The sample taken for sequencing was PBMCs. The chain joins TRBV4-3 to TRBJ2-7, with D hard to call. The CDR3 DNA reads TGCGCCAGCAGCCAAGAGGTGGCTAGCTACGAGCAGTACTTC. This sequence encodes CASSQEVASYEQYF.